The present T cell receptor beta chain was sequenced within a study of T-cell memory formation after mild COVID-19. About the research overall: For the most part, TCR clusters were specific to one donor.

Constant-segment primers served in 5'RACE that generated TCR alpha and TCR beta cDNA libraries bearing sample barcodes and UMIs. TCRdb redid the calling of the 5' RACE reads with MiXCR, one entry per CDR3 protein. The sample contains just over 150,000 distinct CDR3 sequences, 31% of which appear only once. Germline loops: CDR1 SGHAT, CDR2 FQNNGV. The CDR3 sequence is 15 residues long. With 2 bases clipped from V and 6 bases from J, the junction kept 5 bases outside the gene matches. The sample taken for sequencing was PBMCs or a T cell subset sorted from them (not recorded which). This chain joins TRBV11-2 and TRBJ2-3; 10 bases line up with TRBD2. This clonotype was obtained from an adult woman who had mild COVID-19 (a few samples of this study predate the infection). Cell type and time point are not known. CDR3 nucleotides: TGTGCCAGCAGCTTACAGCGGGGGGGCCGGGATACGCAGTATTTT. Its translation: CASSLQRGGRDTQYF. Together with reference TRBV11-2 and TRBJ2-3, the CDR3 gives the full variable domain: EAGVAQSPRYKIIEKRQSVAFWCNPISGHATLYWYQQILGQGPKLLIQFQNNGVVDDSQLPKDRFSAERLKGVDSTLKIQPAKLEDSAVYLCASSLQRGGRDTQYFGPGTRLTVL.